This T cell receptor (beta chain) stems from a study of blood T cells in healthy people across ages. As for this clonotype: Its antigen is undetermined.

The length of the CDR3 is 16 residues. Looked up from germline, CDR1 is DFQATT and CDR2 is SNEGSKA (reference sequence). With V trimmed by 3 bases and J by 0 bases, 4 bases remained unmatched. It was around 9 milliliters of peripheral blood that were drawn from each donor. Every sample gave at least 6 micrograms of total RNA when it was extracted. Alongside a J-beta primer mix, a sample-barcoded 5' primer served in a second PCR lasting about 7 to 11 cycles. TCRdb recomputed calls from the 5' RACE reads with MiXCR, one row per CDR3 protein. This table holds roughly 1.4 million distinct CDR3 sequences, 59% found once. Study-level results: Researchers said unsorted PBMCs prevented a conclusive naive versus antigen-experienced comparison. Total diversity from one million sequenced T cells was likely underestimated.

The chain links TRBV20-1 to TRBJ2-3; TRBD2 matches 12 bases. This receptor was identified in a man younger than 35 in good health. The sample consisted of blood. Here the CDR3 reads CSASPGLAGSTDTQYF. The CDR3, as DNA: TGCAGTGCTAGTCCCGGACTAGCGGGAAGCACAGATACGCAGTATTTT.